This T cell receptor (beta chain) was obtained from a study of CD8+CD57+ T cells in acquired aplastic anemia. For sequencing, patients were chosen who had shown expansion of CD8+CD57+ cells by flow cytometry. CDR3 length: 13 amino acids. Trimming pared 1 base from V and 5 bases from J, leaving 5 bases between. Germline values: CDR1 SEHNR, CDR2 FQNEAQ (reference sequence). TCR beta VDJ and CDR3 profiling used genomic DNA as template. TCRdb redid the calling of the reads with MiXCR, one entry per CDR3 protein. The sample includes 250,000 to 350,000 distinct CDR3 sequences, 50% to 65% of them seen just once.

The V gene is TRBV7-9, the J gene TRBJ2-2; D call uncertain. The receptor was isolated from a human donor with aplastic anemia. Material: sorted CD4+, CD8+, or CD8+CD57+ T cells (not recorded which) from PBMCs. The CDR3 loop is CASSLEGTGELFF. DNA for the CDR3: TGTGCCAGCAGCTTAGAGGGAACCGGGGAGCTGTTTTTT.